One T cell receptor beta chain is described in this entry. The antigen remains undetermined. This sample was taken from a study of CD8 T cells in ankylosing spondylitis. Study-level results: Prior work had noted some motif variants in reactive arthritis blood and synovial fluid.

Via MiXCR, TCRdb re-called the 5' RACE reads, giving one row per CDR3 protein. The sample includes around 250,000 distinct CDR3 sequences, 18% of them seen just once. Trimming shortened V by 5 bases and J by 4 bases, and 14 bases separated the two germline ends. The CDR3 consists of 13 residues. From germline, CDR1 is GTSNPN and CDR2 SVGIG (reference sequence). The clonotype comes from a male donor with ankylosing spondylitis or in good health (not recorded which). The chain is built from TRBV30 and TRBJ1-1, with D perhaps TRBD1 (5 bases). The sample consisted of blood, either unsorted or a sorted T cell fraction (not recorded which). CDR3 region: CAWAGQAGTEAFF. The DNA for the CDR3 is TGTGCCTGGGCCGGACAAGCGGGCACTGAAGCTTTCTTT.